This T cell receptor beta chain is drawn from a study of shared clonotypes between healthy human individuals. Clones were read by immunoSEQ multiplex PCR, and TCRdb kept only the in-frame ones, dropping some. The sample comprises over 2 million clones, 85% to 95% of which are singletons, and 0.37% rests with the top ten. The germline V gene encodes CDR1 SEHNR and CDR2 FQNEAQ (reference sequence). The V and J ends lost 3 bases and 6 bases, in that order; junction bases with no gene match: 5. The CDR3 totals 14 residues. This chain connects TRBV7-9 to TRBJ1-2, with TRBD1 identical over 9 bases. This TCR came from a man aged 18 to 29 in good health. Some clones in this sample may be carry-over from other donors' samples. Sequenced material: naive CD4+ T cells from PBMCs. Indicated subset: CD45RA+ positively selected. DNA for the CDR3: TGTGCCAGCAGCTTGCCTGACAGGGGGAATGGCTACACCTTC. It translates to CASSLPDRGNGYTF.